These 2 T cell receptor beta chains originate from one sample sequenced in a study of blood T cell repertoires in COVID-19. Here immunoSEQ multiplex PCR was the method, and the copy in TCRdb shows in-frame clones only, minus some. The data contain around 76,000 clones, approximately 90% of them seen just once; the ten biggest clones take up around 0.6%. The material sequenced was peripheral blood. The origin of the receptors is a man in his fifties or sixties with acute or convalescent COVID-19.

The V gene is TRBV30, the J gene TRBJ1-2; 10 nucleotides agree with TRBD1. The CDR3 sequence is 13 residues long. Looked up from germline, CDR1 is GTSNPN and CDR2 is SVGIG (reference sequence). Trimming removed 2 bases from V and 7 bases from J; junction bases left unmatched: 4. CDR3: CAWSWTGGSGYTF. CDR3 sequence (DNA): TGTGCCTGGAGTTGGACAGGGGGAAGTGGCTACACCTTC.

The V and J genes are TRBV18 and TRBJ2-4, with 8 bases aligning to TRBD2. Losses at the gene ends were 3 bases for V and 8 bases for J; bases not matched to a gene: 6. The V gene's germline CDR1 is KGHSH and CDR2 LQKENI. The CDR3 loop spans 14 amino acids. The CDR3 loop reads CASSPDSGIYIQYF. As DNA, the CDR3 is TGTGCCAGCTCACCTGATAGCGGGATATACATTCAGTACTTC.